The 28 T cell receptor beta chains given below trace back to one sample, sequenced in a study of beta chain features in type 1 diabetes. Study observations and caveats: Type 1 diabetes patients had moderately but significantly shorter TCRB CDR3s in all four CD4+ subsets.

Of the isolated RNA, all was reverse transcribed, and so the sequenced material was expressed TCRB transcripts. TCRdb's table, derived via immunoSEQ multiplex PCR, lists solely in-frame clones and lacks some. The sample includes 300,000 to 350,000 clones, roughly 9% seen only once; the top ten take roughly 1%. Their antigens remain unidentified. The specimen was central memory CD4+ T cells from blood. These receptors were taken from a man younger than 40 with type 1 diabetes.

The CDR3: CASSLAQKNEKLFF. Written as DNA, the CDR3 is TGTGCCAGCAGCTTAGCGCAGAAGAATGAAAAACTGTTTTTT. The genes are TRBV11-2 and TRBJ1-4; no definite D call. V dropped 1 base and J dropped 5 bases, with 8 bases sitting between them. This CDR3 contains 14 residues. Germline CDR1 is SGHAT and CDR2 is FQNNGV.

For this clone: At one end the junction does not follow the germline gene, possibly because of a read error. The chain carries TRBV7-9 and TRBJ1-4, with unresolved D. The CDR3 runs to 14 residues. CDR1 is SEHNR, CDR2 FQNEAQ, per germline (reference sequence). CDR3 sequence: CASTLEGGDEKLFF. CDR3 DNA: TGTGCCAGCACCTTAGAGGGAGGAGATGAAAAACTGTTTTTT.

The CDR3 region is CAWSGTGNEKLFF. CDR3 DNA: TGTGCCTGGAGCGGGACAGGGAACGAAAAACTGTTTTTT. This chain connects TRBV30 to TRBJ1-4, with 9 bases that match TRBD1. The CDR3 is made up of 13 amino acids. V was clipped by 3 bases and J by 8 bases; unmatched bases: 4. Germline CDR1 and CDR2: GTSNPN and SVGIG (reference sequence).

This clone was picked up a small number of times. The chain carries TRBV5-4 and TRBJ2-3; D uncertain. V gave up 4 bases and J gave up 0 bases, with 9 bases separating them. The CDR3 totals 14 residues. In germline, CDR1 is SGHNT, CDR2 YYREEE (reference sequence). The CDR3 loop is CASSPAGSTDTQYF. DNA of the CDR3: TGTGCCAGCAGCCCGGCTGGTAGCACAGATACGCAGTATTTT. The full variable domain, its missing parts supplied by reference TRBV5-4 and TRBJ2-3, is ETGVTQSPTHLIKTRGQQVTLRCSSQSGHNTVSWYQQALGQGPQFIFQYYREEENGRGNFPPRFSGLQFPNYSSELNVNALELDDSALYLCASSPAGSTDTQYFGPGTRLTVL.

This clone showed up just a few times. The chain couples TRBV28 to TRBJ1-2; 8 positions agree with TRBD1. The CDR3 is 14 amino acids. The germline gives CDR1 MDHEN, CDR2 SYDVKM. Unmatched junction bases numbered 9, after V lost 4 bases and J lost 8 bases. The CDR3 region has the DNA TGTGCCAGCAGTTCCCCGGCAGGGGGCTTCGGCTACACCTTC. It yields the protein CASSSPAGGFGYTF.

This clone was observed many times. This sequence joins TRBV28 and TRBJ2-5; the D call may be TRBD1 or TRBD2 (5 bases each). Per germline, CDR1 MDHEN and CDR2 SYDVKM. V dropped 7 bases and J dropped 2 bases, with 17 bases sitting between them. The CDR3 is made up of 15 amino acids. The DNA for the CDR3 is TGTGCCAGCATTGAGGGGATAGGCCTACAAGAGACCCAGTACTTC. Translating it yields CASIEGIGLQETQYF.

CDR3 coding DNA: TGTGCCAGCAGGGAACCTAGCGGGGCCACCTACAATGAGCAGTTCTTC. Its translation: CASREPSGATYNEQFF. V and J are TRBV7-2 and TRBJ2-1; 9 nucleotides match TRBD2. In germline, CDR1 is SGHTA, CDR2 FQGNSA. The V gene end was trimmed by 6 bases and the J gene end by 2 bases; junction bases not matched to a gene: 8. This CDR3 region has 16 residues.

CDR3 in DNA: TGCGCCAGCAGCTTGGATGTGGGGGCCCCCTCCTACGAGCAGTACTTC. The encoded protein is CASSLDVGAPSYEQYF. The chain carries TRBV5-1 and TRBJ2-7; a weak D match, TRBD1 (6 bases). Germline assignment: CDR1 SGHRS and CDR2 YFSETQ. Trimming cost V 0 bases and J 0 bases, with 13 bases left between them. There are 16 residues in the CDR3.

The chain's CDR3 is CASSKWSDGTTEAFF. The CDR3 DNA reads as TGTGCCAGTAGTAAATGGTCAGATGGGACCACTGAAGCTTTCTTT. This chain links TRBV19 with TRBJ1-1, with D maybe TRBD1 (5 bases). With 4 bases removed from V and 4 bases from J, the gap between germline ends came to 16 bases. In germline, CDR1 is LNHDA, CDR2 SQIVND (reference sequence). The CDR3 length is 15 residues.

This chain joins TRBV5-5 and TRBJ2-1; D may be TRBD2 (6 bases). The germline CDR1 and CDR2 sequences are SGHKS and YYEKEE (reference sequence). The V gene lost 4 bases and the J gene lost 8 bases, with 16 bases spanning the gap. The CDR3 contains 14 residues. CDR3 loop: CASSQGLPRDEQFF. The CDR3 DNA follows: TGTGCCAGCAGCCAAGGACTACCCCGGGATGAGCAGTTCTTC.

This chain joins TRBV7-2 and TRBJ2-1; D not certain. The V gene's germline CDR1 is SGHTA and CDR2 FQGNSA. The CDR3 covers 18 residues. V shed 0 bases and J shed 6 bases, with 21 bases lying between them. The CDR3 DNA reads TGTGCCAGCAGCTTAGCGGATGCAGGCCCCGGATCTCGCAATGAGCAGTTCTTC. This sequence encodes CASSLADAGPGSRNEQFF. The complete variable domain, with remaining parts taken from reference TRBV7-2 and TRBJ2-1, reads GAGVSQSPSNKVTEKGKDVELRCDPISGHTALYWYRQSLGQGLEFLIYFQGNSAPDKSGLPSDRFSAERTGGSVSTLTIQRTQQEDSAVYLCASSLADAGPGSRNEQFFGPGTRLTVL.

CDR3 residues: CASSLTLQETQYF. The DNA of the CDR3 is TGTGCCAGCAGCTTAACCCTCCAAGAGACCCAGTACTTC. J is TRBJ2-5 and V is TRBV7-6; D is uncertain. Trimming pared 2 bases from V and 1 base from J, leaving 5 bases between. Per the germline V gene, CDR1 is SGHVS and CDR2 is FNYEAQ. The CDR3 is made up of 13 amino acids.

This clone has a handful of counts. The rearrangement uses TRBV18 and TRBJ2-3, with TRBD2 matching 8 bases. Looked up from germline, CDR1 is KGHSH and CDR2 is LQKENI. The CDR3 has 16 residues. Trimming took 6 bases from V and 0 from J; bases not matched to a gene: 8. The CDR3 loop is CASSQWSGGSTDTQYF. In DNA, the CDR3 is TGTGCCAGCTCCCAATGGAGCGGGGGTAGCACAGATACGCAGTATTTT.

This sequence joins TRBV2 and TRBJ1-5; 7 bases agree with TRBD1. Germline values: CDR1 SNHLY, CDR2 FYNNEI. With V trimmed by 8 bases and J by 0 bases, 7 bases remained unmatched. The CDR3 consists of 15 residues. CDR3: CASRDRGYSNQPQHF. CDR3 nucleotides: TGTGCCAGCCGGGACAGAGGATATAGCAATCAGCCCCAGCATTTT.

This clone showed up many times. The chain is built from TRBV7-2 and TRBJ2-1; 9 positions match TRBD1. In germline, CDR1 is SGHTA, CDR2 FQGNSA. This CDR3 contains 13 residues. The junction had 5 bases not matched to a gene; V was cut back by 6 bases and J by 8 bases. The CDR3 DNA sequence: TGTGCCAGCAGGGGGGGACAGGGCTATGAGCAGTTCTTC. It codes for CASRGGQGYEQFF.

This clone appeared a few times. This chain joins TRBV6-1 and TRBJ1-2, with 7 bases lining up with TRBD1. The ends lost 7 bases at V and 9 bases at J; junction bases unmatched: 14. CDR1 is MNHNS and CDR2 is SASEGT in the germline V gene. This CDR3 has 14 residues. CDR3: CASNWNPGQYSYTF. DNA of the CDR3: TGTGCCAGCAACTGGAATCCGGGACAGTATAGCTACACCTTC.

This clone was seen only once. V and J are TRBV6-1 and TRBJ1-1, with a weak D call TRBD1 (5 bases). This CDR3 has 14 residues. Germline values: CDR1 MNHNS, CDR2 SASEGT. Trimming pared 2 bases from V and 4 bases from J, leaving 11 bases between. CDR3: CASSESPGLTEAFF. Here the CDR3 DNA reads TGTGCCAGCAGTGAATCTCCAGGGCTCACTGAAGCTTTCTTT.

This clone turned up a few times. The chain uses TRBV4-1 and TRBJ1-3; D gene unclear. The CDR3 loop spans 17 amino acids. V was pared by 0 bases and J by 0 bases, with 12 bases between. Germline V lookup: CDR1 MGHRA, CDR2 YSYEKL. The DNA of the CDR3 is TGCGCCAGCAGCCAAGAAGGTTGGGGAACCTCTGGAAACACCATATATTTT. Its protein is CASSQEGWGTSGNTIYF.

This clone appeared many times. The same CDR3 is also encoded by other DNA sequences in this sample. The chain uses TRBV5-6 and TRBJ1-4, with 8 bases fitting TRBD1. CDR3 length: 15 residues. V shed 4 bases, J shed 3 bases, and the junction held 5 bases outside the gene matches. The germline CDR1 and CDR2 sequences are SGHDT and YYEEEE. For the CDR3, the DNA is TGTGCCAGCAGCCTCGGACAGGGTGCTAATGAAAAACTGTTTTTT. Translation gives CASSLGQGANEKLFF.

This clone was counted between two and nine times. The chain couples TRBV29-1 to TRBJ1-5, with a possible D match to TRBD1 (6 bases). The length of the CDR3 is 15 residues. Per germline, CDR1 SQVTM and CDR2 ANQGSEA. Trimming shortened V by 6 bases and J by 8 bases, and 23 bases separated the two germline ends. The CDR3 loop reads CSVQRGAAGSEPQHF. The CDR3 DNA follows: TGCAGCGTCCAAAGGGGGGCCGCAGGATCCGAGCCCCAGCATTTT.

This clone was detected only a few times. CDR3 sequence: CASSLMGTASETQYF. CDR3 DNA: TGCGCCAGCAGCTTGATGGGGACAGCGAGCGAGACCCAGTACTTC. This chain joins TRBV5-1 and TRBJ2-5; the match to TRBD1 covers 7 bases. Germline CDR1 reads SGHRS; CDR2 reads YFSETQ. Unmatched junction bases numbered 8, after V lost 1 base and J lost 5 bases. CDR3 length: 15 residues.

The chain uses TRBV6-5 and TRBJ2-5; 8 positions match TRBD2. After removal of 6 bases from V and 14 bases from J, the junction contained 14 bases not matched to a gene. Germline lookup yields CDR1 MNHEY and CDR2 SVGAGI. The CDR3 has 13 amino acids. The CDR3 DNA is TGTGCCAGCAGCCGGCCGGGAGGGAGGACACCTTACTTC. Its protein product is CASSRPGGRTPYF.

The chain employs TRBV18 and TRBJ2-1; TRBD2 agrees at 9 bases. Germline lookup yields CDR1 KGHSH and CDR2 LQKENI. CDR3 length: 15 residues. J lost 9 bases, V lost 2 bases, and 8 bases had no gene match. The CDR3 DNA reads as TGTGCCAGCTCACCAAGCGGGGGGTCCGAGATTGAGCAGTTCTTC. This gives the protein CASSPSGGSEIEQFF.

CDR3 nucleotide sequence: TGTGCCACCAGCAACGACAGACGCTCTGGAAACACCATATATTTT. This codes for CATSNDRRSGNTIYF. The rearrangement joins TRBV15 to TRBJ1-3, with D possibly being TRBD1 (5 bases). CDR3 length equals 15 residues. V lost 4 bases, J lost 0 bases, and 10 bases lay in between. CDR1 and CDR2 from the germline V gene are LNHNV and YYDKDF (reference sequence). Full variable domain (outside the CDR3, taken from reference TRBV15 and TRBJ1-3): DAMVIQNPRYQVTQFGKPVTLSCSQTLNHNVMYWYQQKSSQAPKLLFHYYDKDFNNEADTPDNFQSRRPNTSFCFLDIRSPGLGDTAMYLCATSNDRRSGNTIYFGEGSWLTVV.

This clone was seen ten or more times. The chain couples TRBV7-9 to TRBJ1-5; D gene uncertain. Germline values: CDR1 SEHNR, CDR2 FQNEAQ (reference sequence). CDR3 size: 12 residues. The germline V and J ends were trimmed by 5 bases and 7 bases, with 9 bases remaining between them. CDR3 in amino acids: CASSRGVQPQHF. The CDR3 nucleotides read TGTGCCAGCAGCCGCGGGGTGCAGCCCCAGCATTTT.

This clone was found many times. CDR3: CASSLSSVGEQYF. CDR3 nucleotides: TGTGCCAGCAGTTTATCAAGCGTGGGCGAGCAGTACTTC. V is TRBV28 and J is TRBJ2-7, with D unresolved. CDR3 length: 13 residues. Germline V CDR1 and CDR2: MDHEN, SYDVKM. Between the trimmed V and J ends, which lost 1 base and 6 bases, there was a span of 10 bases.

The J gene is TRBJ1-4, the V gene TRBV7-2, with TRBD1 as a possible D gene (5 bases). Germline V gene sequence: CDR1 SGHTA, CDR2 FQGNSA. The CDR3 covers 16 residues. V was shortened by 0 bases and J by 7 bases, with 15 bases between the two germline ends. CDR3 loop: CASSLARLSGAEKLFF. The DNA for the CDR3 is TGTGCCAGCAGCTTAGCCCGCCTTTCTGGGGCTGAAAAACTGTTTTTT.

This clone was observed a handful of times. The chain joins TRBV7-9 to TRBJ2-1, with 9 bases lining up with TRBD1. The V and J ends lost 5 bases and 5 bases, in that order; junction bases with no gene match: 10. CDR3 length: 16 residues. Germline lookup yields CDR1 SEHNR and CDR2 FQNEAQ (reference sequence). The CDR3 DNA reads TGTGCCAGCAGCCTGGGACAGGGTTTGGGAAACAATGAGCAGTTCTTC. Translating it yields CASSLGQGLGNNEQFF.